These 30 T cell receptor beta chains came from one sample sequenced in a study of T cells in localized non-small cell lung cancer. Method: immunoSEQ multiplex PCR; TCRdb's copy keeps in-frame clones and lacks some. The sample consists of about 1,500 clones, about two fifths of them appearing once. This sample comprised lung tumor tissue, obtained before any cancer treatment. These receptor sequences come from a female donor aged 60 or older with stage II lung adenocarcinoma.

J is TRBJ2-7 and V is TRBV18; D not resolved. Deletions cut 6 bases from V and 5 bases from J, with 17 bases between. CDR1 KGHSH and CDR2 LQKENI come from the germline V gene. This CDR3 contains 14 residues. The CDR3 sequence: CASSASSQSHEQYF. For the CDR3, the DNA is TGTGCCAGCTCCGCCTCTTCCCAATCCCACGAGCAGTACTTC.

The chain recombines TRBV9 with TRBJ1-4, with TRBD1 matching 8 bases. Germline V lookup: CDR1 SGDLS, CDR2 YYNGEE. The CDR3 length is 13 residues. Unmatched junction bases numbered 7, after V lost 7 bases and J lost 8 bases. In DNA, the CDR3 is TGTGCCAGCGGTCAGGGGGCAGGGGAAAAACTGTTTTTT. Its protein product is CASGQGAGEKLFF.

The CDR3 protein is CASSLGGRTANYGYTF. The DNA of the CDR3 is TGCGCCAGCAGCTTGGGGGGTAGAACCGCTAACTATGGCTACACCTTC. The chain recombines TRBV5-1 with TRBJ1-2; D is uncertain. CDR3 length: 16 residues. CDR1 and CDR2 (germline): SGHRS, YFSETQ. Trimming left V 0 bases short and J 0 bases short, with 12 bases between.

V and J are TRBV19 and TRBJ1-2; TRBD1 agrees at 9 bases. Germline V gene lookup returns CDR1 LNHDA and CDR2 SQIVND (reference sequence). V shed 5 bases and J 2 bases; nucleotides not matched to a gene: 3. This CDR3 spans 14 amino acids. The CDR3: CASSRTGENYGYTF. The CDR3 nucleotides are TGTGCCAGTAGTCGGACAGGGGAAAACTATGGCTACACCTTC. Using reference TRBV19 and TRBJ1-2 for the parts outside the CDR3, the full variable domain is DGGITQSPKYLFRKEGQNVTLSCEQNLNHDAMYWYRQDPGQGLRLIYYSQIVNDFQKGDIAEGYSVSREKKESFPLTVTSAQKNPTAFYLCASSRTGENYGYTFGSGTRLTVV.

In nucleotides, the CDR3 is TGTGCCAGCAGTTTACAGGTTACCTACGAGCAGTACTTC. Translated, it gives CASSLQVTYEQYF. This chain connects TRBV28 to TRBJ2-7; no definite D call. This CDR3 contains 13 residues. Trimming shortened V by 2 bases and J by 2 bases, and 7 bases separated the two germline ends. Per the germline V gene, CDR1 is MDHEN and CDR2 is SYDVKM.

By share, this clone counts as medium-sized. V is TRBV11-3 and J is TRBJ2-3; D gene uncertain. Germline CDR1 reads SGHNT; CDR2 reads YENEEA. The V and J ends lost 0 bases and 1 base respectively, with 8 bases between them. The CDR3 extends over 15 amino acids. In nucleotides, the CDR3 is TGTGCCAGCAGCTTAGAGTCGGCAGGCACAGATACGCAGTATTTT. Protein product: CASSLESAGTDTQYF.

In this sample, this clone turned up once. The chain joins TRBV25-1 to TRBJ2-2, with TRBD1 matching 7 bases. This CDR3 has 14 amino acids. Unmatched junction bases numbered 9, after V lost 10 bases and J lost 4 bases. The germline V gene has CDR1 MGHDK and CDR2 SYGVNS. CDR3: CANRDRQGTGELFF. The CDR3 DNA sequence: TGTGCCAACAGGGACAGACAGGGCACCGGGGAGCTGTTTTTT. Complete variable domain (other parts from reference TRBV25-1 and TRBJ2-2): EADIYQTPRYLVIGTGKKITLECSQTMGHDKMYWYQQDPGMELHLIHYSYGVNSTEKGDLSSESTVSRIRTEHFPLTLESARPSHTSQYLCANRDRQGTGELFFGEGSRLTVL.

The rearrangement links TRBV29-1 to TRBJ1-2; a possible D gene is TRBD1 (5 bases). The CDR3 consists of 17 residues. V was clipped by 2 bases and J by 0 bases, with 19 bases between them. Germline CDR1 reads SQVTM; CDR2 reads ANQGSEA. The chain's CDR3 is CSVEKVGGGKANYGYTF. The CDR3 region has the DNA TGCAGCGTTGAAAAGGTTGGGGGTGGTAAAGCTAACTATGGCTACACCTTC.

This clone appeared a few times. This sequence joins TRBV18 and TRBJ1-1; unclear D gene. The CDR3 sequence is 13 residues long. The V and J ends lost 6 bases and 6 bases respectively, with 14 bases between them. Germline lookup yields CDR1 KGHSH and CDR2 LQKENI. CDR3 nucleotides: TGTGCCAGCTCCTCCACACCGACGGCTGAAGCTTTCTTT. Translated: CASSSTPTAEAFF.

The chain joins TRBV28 to TRBJ2-1; the match to TRBD2 covers 8 bases. V was pared by 2 bases and J by 6 bases, with 6 bases of the junction left unmatched. The CDR3 is 15 amino acids. Germline V gene lookup returns CDR1 MDHEN and CDR2 SYDVKM. For the CDR3, the DNA is TGTGCCAGCAGTTTACCGGGAGGGCCGGGCAATGAGCAGTTCTTC. This codes for CASSLPGGPGNEQFF.

This clone was counted a few times. The rearrangement uses TRBV29-1 and TRBJ1-2; unclear D gene. The CDR3 is made up of 14 amino acids. Germline assignment: CDR1 SQVTM and CDR2 ANQGSEA. The germline V and J ends were trimmed by 3 bases and 8 bases, with 19 bases remaining between them. The CDR3 DNA follows: TGCAGCGTTGAGCGCGGTCTCCAAGGTGGAGGCTACACCTTC. Amino acid sequence: CSVERGLQGGGYTF. Full variable domain (outside the CDR3, taken from reference TRBV29-1 and TRBJ1-2): SAVISQKPSRDICQRGTSLTIQCQVDSQVTMMFWYRQQPGQSLTLIATANQGSEATYESGFVIDKFPISRPNLTFSTLTVSNMSPEDSSIYLCSVERGLQGGGYTFGSGTRLTVV.

The chain has TRBV6-4 and TRBJ2-5; 10 nucleotides agree with TRBD2. Trimming took 6 bases from V and 4 from J; bases not matched to a gene: 2. The CDR3 runs 13 residues. The germline V gene encodes CDR1 MRHNA and CDR2 SNTAGT. The CDR3 region is CASSRTSGETQYF. Written as DNA, the CDR3 is TGTGCCAGCAGCAGGACTAGCGGAGAGACCCAGTACTTC.

This clone was counted a few times. This rearrangement joins TRBV28 to TRBJ1-3, with D unresolved. V lost 7 bases, J lost 7 bases, and 11 bases lay in between. In germline, CDR1 is MDHEN, CDR2 SYDVKM. The CDR3 consists of 12 residues. CDR3 residues: CASTGSANTIYF. CDR3 sequence (DNA): TGTGCCAGCACCGGATCAGCTAACACCATATATTTT. Full variable domain (rest looked up from reference TRBV28 and TRBJ1-3): DVKVTQSSRYLVKRTGEKVFLECVQDMDHENMFWYRQDPGLGLRLIYFSYDVKMKEKGDIPEGYSVSREKKERFSLILESASTNQTSMYLCASTGSANTIYFGEGSWLTVV.

CDR3 nucleotides: TGTGCCAGCAGTCTACCTCGGGCTCGTGATGGCTACACCTTC. Translation gives CASSLPRARDGYTF. The V and J genes are TRBV28 and TRBJ1-2; D uncertain. The V gene's germline CDR1 is MDHEN and CDR2 SYDVKM. The CDR3 covers 14 residues. Trimming stripped 5 bases from V and 6 bases from J, with 16 bases between.

The chain joins TRBV6-8 to TRBJ2-1; TRBD1 matches 11 bases. This CDR3 contains 15 residues. The V gene's germline CDR1 is MNHGY and CDR2 SAAAGT. J gave up 11 bases and V 4 bases, and 10 bases lay outside the gene matches. The CDR3 sequence: CASSLRWDRGKKQFF. DNA for the CDR3: TGTGCCAGCAGTTTAAGGTGGGACAGGGGGAAGAAGCAGTTCTTC.

The chain recombines TRBV6-7 with TRBJ1-1, with D possibly being TRBD1 (6 bases). TRBV6-7 has ORF status, its function being uncertain. The V and J ends lost 2 bases and 2 bases respectively, with 12 bases between them. The CDR3 has 15 residues. CDR3 DNA sequence: TGTGCCAGCAGTTACAGGGGGGTGGGAAACACTGAAGCTTTCTTT. Translation: CASSYRGVGNTEAFF.

V usage is TRBV13 and J usage is TRBJ1-1; perhaps TRBD1 as D (5 bases). Trimming removed 0 bases from V and 3 bases from J, with 11 bases in between. Germline CDR1 and CDR2: PRHDT and FYEKMQ (reference sequence). The CDR3 runs 15 residues. The CDR3 bases are TGTGCCAGCAGCTTAGGGTCGAGCAGGGACACTGAAGCTTTCTTT. Protein sequence: CASSLGSSRDTEAFF.

This chain links TRBV2 with TRBJ1-2; tentative D call: TRBD1 (6 bases). The CDR3 is 13 amino acids. Germline V gene sequence: CDR1 SNHLY, CDR2 FYNNEI. V lost 6 bases and J 4 bases, leaving 12 bases between the germline ends. CDR3 nucleotide sequence: TGTGCCAGCAGGATTACAGGGAGCTATGGCTACACCTTC. Its protein is CASRITGSYGYTF.

This clone was seen more than once but under ten times. This chain uses TRBV9 with TRBJ1-2; D perhaps matches TRBD1 (5 bases). V shed 3 bases and J shed 3 bases, with 9 bases lying between them. From germline, CDR1 is SGDLS and CDR2 YYNGEE. The CDR3 contains 13 residues. The CDR3 coding sequence is TGTGCCAGCAGCGGAGGGGTTTACTATGGCTACACCTTC. Translation gives CASSGGVYYGYTF.

This clone turned up a few times. The rearrangement links TRBV11-3 to TRBJ2-1; 11 bases map to TRBD2. Trimming at V came to 5 bases and at J to 4 bases, leaving 10 bases not matched to a gene. This CDR3 contains 17 residues. From germline, CDR1 is SGHNT and CDR2 YENEEA. In nucleotides, the CDR3 is TGTGCCAGCAGCGGAGACCGTGGGACTAGCGGATACAATGAGCAGTTCTTC. It codes for CASSGDRGTSGYNEQFF.

The chain joins TRBV18 to TRBJ1-1, with a tentative D call TRBD1 (6 bases). The CDR3 is 14 amino acids. Trimming pared 5 bases from V and 4 bases from J, leaving 14 bases between. Germline values: CDR1 KGHSH, CDR2 LQKENI. The CDR3 DNA is TGTGCCAGCTCATCCTCAGGGGTAGCCACTGAAGCTTTCTTT. This sequence encodes CASSSSGVATEAFF.

The rearrangement joins TRBV14 to TRBJ2-1; 10 bases agree with TRBD2. The CDR3 loop spans 16 amino acids. V lost 2 bases and J lost 9; bases outside the gene matches: 10. The V gene's germline CDR1 is SGHDN and CDR2 FVKESK. The CDR3 DNA reads TGTGCCAGCAGCCAACGACTAGCGGGCTTGTACGGTGAGCAGTTCTTC. Its translation is CASSQRLAGLYGEQFF.

A few counts support this clone. V usage is TRBV19 and J usage is TRBJ2-1; 7 bases are shared with TRBD2. With V trimmed by 4 bases and J by 8 bases, 11 bases remained unmatched. This CDR3 is 15 amino acids long. Germline V gene data show CDR1 as LNHDA and CDR2 as SQIVND (reference sequence). The DNA of the CDR3 is TGTGCCAGTAGTACCTCCCATGGACTAGTCTATGAGCAGTTCTTC. Translated, it gives CASSTSHGLVYEQFF.

The genes are TRBV11-3 and TRBJ2-3; TRBD1 matches 9 bases. The CDR3 is 15 residues long. Per germline, CDR1 SGHNT and CDR2 YENEEA. Trimming took 5 bases from V and 2 from J; bases not matched to a gene: 5. The CDR3 spells CASSRQGENTDTQYF. The CDR3 DNA reads as TGTGCCAGCAGCCGACAGGGGGAGAACACAGATACGCAGTATTTT.

The rearrangement joins TRBV18 to TRBJ2-7; TRBD2 matches at 10 bases. CDR3 length equals 16 residues. With V trimmed by 3 bases and J by 7 bases, 12 bases remained unmatched. CDR1 and CDR2 (germline): KGHSH, LQKENI. CDR3 sequence (DNA): TGTGCCAGCTCACCTACCGCCCCCCAAGCGGGAGGGGAGCAGTACTTC. It is translated as CASSPTAPQAGGEQYF.

CDR3 sequence: CAWSNLDEQYF. The CDR3 region has the DNA TGTGCCTGGAGTAACCTTGACGAGCAGTACTTC. The gene calls are TRBV30 and TRBJ2-7; no definite D call. Trimming took 2 bases from V and 5 from J, leaving 7 bases between them. This CDR3 has 11 amino acids. Germline V CDR1 and CDR2: GTSNPN, SVGIG (reference sequence).

The chain couples TRBV28 to TRBJ2-1; tentatively, D is TRBD2 (6 bases). The V end lost 5 bases, the J end lost 7 bases, and 12 bases lay between the germline ends. The CDR3 extends over 13 amino acids. The germline V gene has CDR1 MDHEN and CDR2 SYDVKM. The CDR3 DNA is TGTGCCAGCAGTGCTAGGGAGGTTAATGAGCAGTTCTTC. It specifies CASSAREVNEQFF. The complete variable domain, with remaining parts taken from reference TRBV28 and TRBJ2-1, reads DVKVTQSSRYLVKRTGEKVFLECVQDMDHENMFWYRQDPGLGLRLIYFSYDVKMKEKGDIPEGYSVSREKKERFSLILESASTNQTSMYLCASSAREVNEQFFGPGTRLTVL.

The chain links TRBV18 to TRBJ2-3, with TRBD2 matching 7 bases. V was clipped by 2 bases and J by 2 bases; unmatched bases: 7. The CDR3 has 16 residues. Germline CDR1 is KGHSH and CDR2 is LQKENI. CDR3 coding DNA: TGTGCCAGCTCACCAAGTTTTCGGGGGGACACAGATACGCAGTATTTT. Its translation: CASSPSFRGDTDTQYF.

Concerning this clone: The identical CDR3 is also encoded by other nucleotide sequences in the sample. The chain links TRBV18 to TRBJ1-1, with 7 bases that match TRBD1. V lost 0 bases and J lost 3; bases outside the gene matches: 7. Germline-derived CDR1 and CDR2 are KGHSH and LQKENI. This CDR3 has 16 residues. DNA of the CDR3: TGTGCCAGCTCACCACCACAGGGGCGGAAGGACACTGAAGCTTTCTTT. It yields the protein CASSPPQGRKDTEAFF.

The chain uses TRBV19 and TRBJ2-1; 7 positions match TRBD1. The germline V gene encodes CDR1 LNHDA and CDR2 SQIVND (reference sequence). Germline trimming cut 7 bases from V and 12 bases from J; bases unmatched to any gene: 15. The CDR3 is made up of 14 amino acids. This chain's CDR3 is CASTRGYRGERQFF. In nucleotides, the CDR3 is TGTGCCAGTACCAGAGGTTACAGGGGAGAAAGGCAGTTCTTC.